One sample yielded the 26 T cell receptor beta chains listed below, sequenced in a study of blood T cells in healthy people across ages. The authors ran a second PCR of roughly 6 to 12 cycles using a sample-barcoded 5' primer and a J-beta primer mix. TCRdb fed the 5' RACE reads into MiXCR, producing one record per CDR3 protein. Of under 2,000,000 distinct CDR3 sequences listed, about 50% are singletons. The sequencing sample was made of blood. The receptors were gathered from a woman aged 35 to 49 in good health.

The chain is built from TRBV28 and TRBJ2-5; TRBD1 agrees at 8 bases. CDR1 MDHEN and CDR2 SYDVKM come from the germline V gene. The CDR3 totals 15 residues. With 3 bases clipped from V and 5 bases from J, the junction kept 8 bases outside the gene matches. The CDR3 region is CASSFPNRGSETQYF. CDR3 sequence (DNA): TGTGCCAGCAGTTTCCCGAACAGGGGGTCGGAGACCCAGTACTTC.

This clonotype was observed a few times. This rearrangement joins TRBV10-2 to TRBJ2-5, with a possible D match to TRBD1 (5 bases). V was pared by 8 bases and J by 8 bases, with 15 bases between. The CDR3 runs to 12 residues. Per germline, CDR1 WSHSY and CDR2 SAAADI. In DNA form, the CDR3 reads TGCGCCAGCTCGCGGACACCCACAACCCAGTACTTC. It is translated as CASSRTPTTQYF.

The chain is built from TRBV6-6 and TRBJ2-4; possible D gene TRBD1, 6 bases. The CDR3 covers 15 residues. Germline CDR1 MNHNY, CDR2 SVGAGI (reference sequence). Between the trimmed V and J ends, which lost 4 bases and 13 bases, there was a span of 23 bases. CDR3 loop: CASSSYAGEKREQYF. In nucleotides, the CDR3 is TGTGCCAGCAGTTCTTACGCAGGGGAGAAGAGGGAGCAGTACTTC.

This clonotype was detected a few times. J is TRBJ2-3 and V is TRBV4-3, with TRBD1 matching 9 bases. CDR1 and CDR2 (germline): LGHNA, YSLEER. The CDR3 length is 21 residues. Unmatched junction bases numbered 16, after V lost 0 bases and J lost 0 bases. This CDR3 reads CASSQDLGPGTGFGSTDTQYF. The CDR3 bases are TGCGCCAGCAGCCAAGACCTAGGTCCCGGGACAGGGTTCGGCAGCACAGATACGCAGTATTTT.

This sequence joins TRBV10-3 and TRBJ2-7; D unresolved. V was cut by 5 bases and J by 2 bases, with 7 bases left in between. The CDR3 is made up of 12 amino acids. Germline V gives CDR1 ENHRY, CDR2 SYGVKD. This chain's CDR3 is CAISPSTYEQYF. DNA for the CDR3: TGTGCCATCAGTCCTTCTACCTACGAGCAGTACTTC.

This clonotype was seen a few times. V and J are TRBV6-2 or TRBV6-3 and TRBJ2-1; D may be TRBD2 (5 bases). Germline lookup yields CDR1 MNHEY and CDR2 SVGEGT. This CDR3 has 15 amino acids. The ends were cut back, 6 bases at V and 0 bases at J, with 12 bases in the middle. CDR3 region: CASRNGVNSYNEQFF. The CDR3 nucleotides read TGTGCCAGCAGAAACGGGGTAAACTCCTACAATGAGCAGTTCTTC.

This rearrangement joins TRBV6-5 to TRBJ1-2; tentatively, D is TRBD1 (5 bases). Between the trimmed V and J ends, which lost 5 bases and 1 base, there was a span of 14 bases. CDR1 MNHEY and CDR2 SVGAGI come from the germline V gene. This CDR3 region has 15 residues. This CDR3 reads CASSAPGLGNYGYTF. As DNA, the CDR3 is TGTGCCAGCAGTGCACCGGGACTCGGTAACTATGGCTACACCTTC.

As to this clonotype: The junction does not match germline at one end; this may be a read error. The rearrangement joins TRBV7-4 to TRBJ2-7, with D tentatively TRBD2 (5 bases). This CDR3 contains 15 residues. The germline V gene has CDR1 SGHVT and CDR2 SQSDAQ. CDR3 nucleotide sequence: TGTGCCAGCGGCTTAGTCCCAGAGGGAGAGTACGAGCAGTACTTC. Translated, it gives CASGLVPEGEYEQYF.

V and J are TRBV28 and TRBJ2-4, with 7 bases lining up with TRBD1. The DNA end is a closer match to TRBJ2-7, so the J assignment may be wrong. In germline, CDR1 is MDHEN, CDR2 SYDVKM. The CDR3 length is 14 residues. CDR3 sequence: CASSHGTVAYEQYF. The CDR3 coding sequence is TGTGCCAGCAGTCACGGGACAGTAGCCTACGAGCAGTACTTC.

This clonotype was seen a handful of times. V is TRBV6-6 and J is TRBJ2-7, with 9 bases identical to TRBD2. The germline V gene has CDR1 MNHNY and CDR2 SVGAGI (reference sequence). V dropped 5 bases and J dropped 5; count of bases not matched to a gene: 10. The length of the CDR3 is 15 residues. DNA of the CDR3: TGTGCCAGCAGTCAGACTAGCGGTGGAAGAAACGAGCAGTACTTC. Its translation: CASSQTSGGRNEQYF.

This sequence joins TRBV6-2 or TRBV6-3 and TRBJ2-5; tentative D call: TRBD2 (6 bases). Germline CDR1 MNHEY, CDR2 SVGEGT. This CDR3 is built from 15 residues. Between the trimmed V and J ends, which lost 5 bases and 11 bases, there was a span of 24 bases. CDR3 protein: CASSTPSPGVYEQYF. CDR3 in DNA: TGTGCCAGCAGTACCCCATCCCCGGGGGTCTATGAGCAGTACTTC.

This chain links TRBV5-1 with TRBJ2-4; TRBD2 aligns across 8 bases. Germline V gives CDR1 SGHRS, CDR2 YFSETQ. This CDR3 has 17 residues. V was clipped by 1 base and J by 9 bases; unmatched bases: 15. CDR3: CASSLSGVAGTLGIQYF. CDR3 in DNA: TGCGCCAGCAGCTTGTCTGGGGTAGCGGGGACCTTAGGCATTCAGTACTTC.

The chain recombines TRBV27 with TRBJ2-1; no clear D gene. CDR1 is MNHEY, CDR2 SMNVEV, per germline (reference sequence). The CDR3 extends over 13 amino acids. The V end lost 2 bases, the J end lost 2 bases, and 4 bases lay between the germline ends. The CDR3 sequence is CASSLKAYNEQFF. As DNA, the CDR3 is TGTGCCAGCAGTTTAAAGGCCTACAATGAGCAGTTCTTC.

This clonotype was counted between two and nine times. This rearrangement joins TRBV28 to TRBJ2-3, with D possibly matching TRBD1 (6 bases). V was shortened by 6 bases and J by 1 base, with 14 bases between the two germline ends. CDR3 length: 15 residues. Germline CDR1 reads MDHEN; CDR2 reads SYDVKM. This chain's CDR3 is CASRSQGSGTDTQYF. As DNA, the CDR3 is TGTGCCAGCAGATCACAGGGTTCGGGCACAGATACGCAGTATTTT.

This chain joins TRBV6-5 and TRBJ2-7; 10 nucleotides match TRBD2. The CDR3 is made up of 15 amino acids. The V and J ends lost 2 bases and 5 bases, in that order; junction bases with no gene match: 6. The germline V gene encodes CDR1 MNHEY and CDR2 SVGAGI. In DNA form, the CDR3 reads TGTGCCAGCAGTTACAGGCCTAGCGGGGGCCACGAGCAGTACTTC. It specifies CASSYRPSGGHEQYF.

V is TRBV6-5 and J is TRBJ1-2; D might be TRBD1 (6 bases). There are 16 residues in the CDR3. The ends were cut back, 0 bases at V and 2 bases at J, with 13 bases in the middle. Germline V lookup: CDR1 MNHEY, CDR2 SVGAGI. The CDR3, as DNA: TGTGCCAGCAGTTACTCGATGGGGGGGCCAAACTATGGCTACACCTTC. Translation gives CASSYSMGGPNYGYTF.

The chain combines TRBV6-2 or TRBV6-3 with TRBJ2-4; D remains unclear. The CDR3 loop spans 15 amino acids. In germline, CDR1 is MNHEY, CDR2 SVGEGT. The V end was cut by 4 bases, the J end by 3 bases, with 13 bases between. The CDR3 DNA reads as TGTGCCAGCAGTTTCAGACAACTCGTCAAAAACATTCAGTACTTC. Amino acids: CASSFRQLVKNIQYF.

CDR3 bases: TGTGCCAGCAGCCAAGATCCCCGCAGGGTCGCTGGGGCCAACGTCCTGACTTTC. This encodes CASSQDPRRVAGANVLTF. The genes are TRBV4-2 and TRBJ2-6; D may be TRBD1 (5 bases). The germline V gene has CDR1 LGHNA and CDR2 YNFKEQ. The CDR3 has 18 residues. The germline V and J ends were trimmed by 0 bases and 2 bases, with 14 bases remaining between them.

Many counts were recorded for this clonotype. The CDR3 DNA reads as TGCAGTGGAGGGGAGTCTAGCGGGGGGCTCAGGCAGTTCTTC. Translating it yields CSGGESSGGLRQFF. The chain combines TRBV20-1 with TRBJ2-1; 11 positions match TRBD2. Germline-derived CDR1 and CDR2 are DFQATT and SNEGSKA (reference sequence). The CDR3 sequence is 14 residues long. Losses at the gene ends were 7 bases for V and 12 bases for J; bases not matched to a gene: 14.

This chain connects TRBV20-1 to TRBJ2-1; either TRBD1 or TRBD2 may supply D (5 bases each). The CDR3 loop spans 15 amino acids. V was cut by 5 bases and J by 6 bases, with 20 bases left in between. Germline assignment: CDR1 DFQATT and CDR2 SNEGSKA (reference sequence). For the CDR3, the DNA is TGCAGTGCTCTAGGGAGCAGGGATACTGTCAATGAGCAGTTCTTC. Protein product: CSALGSRDTVNEQFF.

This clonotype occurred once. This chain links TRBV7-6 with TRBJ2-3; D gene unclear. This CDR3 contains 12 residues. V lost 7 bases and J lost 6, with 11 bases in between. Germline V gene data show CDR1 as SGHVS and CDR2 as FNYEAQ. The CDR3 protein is CASTEITDTQYF. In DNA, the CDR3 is TGTGCCAGCACCGAGATTACGGATACGCAGTATTTT.

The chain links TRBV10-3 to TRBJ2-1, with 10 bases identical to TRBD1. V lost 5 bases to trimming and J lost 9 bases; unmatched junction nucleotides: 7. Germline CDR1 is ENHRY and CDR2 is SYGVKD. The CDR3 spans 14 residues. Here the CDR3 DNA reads TGTGCCATCAGTCAGGAGGACAGGGGGGGTGAGCAGTTCTTC. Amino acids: CAISQEDRGGEQFF.

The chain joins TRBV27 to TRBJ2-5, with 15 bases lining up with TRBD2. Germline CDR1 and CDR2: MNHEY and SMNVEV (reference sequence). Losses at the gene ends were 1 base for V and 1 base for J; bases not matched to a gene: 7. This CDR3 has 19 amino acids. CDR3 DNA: TGTGCCAGCAGTTTATTCGGGACTAGCGGGGGGCGCCTCCAAGAGACCCAGTACTTC. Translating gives CASSLFGTSGGRLQETQYF.

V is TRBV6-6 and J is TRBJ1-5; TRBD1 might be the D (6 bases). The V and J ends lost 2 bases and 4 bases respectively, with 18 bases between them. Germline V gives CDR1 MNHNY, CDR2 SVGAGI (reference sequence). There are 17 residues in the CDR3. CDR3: CASSYLPGAEANQPQHF. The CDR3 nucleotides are TGTGCCAGCAGTTACCTCCCGGGGGCTGAAGCGAATCAGCCCCAGCATTTT.

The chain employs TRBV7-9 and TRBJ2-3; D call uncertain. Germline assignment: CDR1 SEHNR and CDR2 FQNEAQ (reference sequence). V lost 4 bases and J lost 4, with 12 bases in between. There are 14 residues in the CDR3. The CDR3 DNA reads TGTGCCAGCAGCTCCCCCGGAATCCCAGATACGCAGTATTTT. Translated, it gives CASSSPGIPDTQYF.

The CDR3 loop reads CSARGGAGPKEQYF. CDR3 bases: TGCAGTGCTAGAGGGGGGGCAGGGCCTAAAGAGCAGTACTTC. The J gene is TRBJ2-7, the V gene TRBV20-1, with D perhaps matching TRBD1 or TRBD2 (6 bases each). This CDR3 comprises 14 residues. V was shortened by 1 base and J by 7 bases, with 17 bases between the two germline ends. CDR1 is DFQATT, CDR2 SNEGSKA, per germline (reference sequence).